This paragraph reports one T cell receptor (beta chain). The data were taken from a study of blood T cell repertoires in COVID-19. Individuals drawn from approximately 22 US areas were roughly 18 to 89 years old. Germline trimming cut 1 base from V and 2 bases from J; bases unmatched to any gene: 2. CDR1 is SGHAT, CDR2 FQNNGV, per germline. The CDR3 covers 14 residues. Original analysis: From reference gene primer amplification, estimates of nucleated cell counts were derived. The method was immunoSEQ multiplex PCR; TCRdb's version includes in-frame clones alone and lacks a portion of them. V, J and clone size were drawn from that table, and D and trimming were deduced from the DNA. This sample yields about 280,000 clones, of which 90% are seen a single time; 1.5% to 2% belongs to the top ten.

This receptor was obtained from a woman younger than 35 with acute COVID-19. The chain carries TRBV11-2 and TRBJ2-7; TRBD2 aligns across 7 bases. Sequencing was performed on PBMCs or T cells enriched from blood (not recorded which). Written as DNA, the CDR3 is TGTGCCAGCAGCTTAGGACTAGCACCCTACGAGCAGTACTTC. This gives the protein CASSLGLAPYEQYF. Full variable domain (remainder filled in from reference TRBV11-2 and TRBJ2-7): EAGVAQSPRYKIIEKRQSVAFWCNPISGHATLYWYQQILGQGPKLLIQFQNNGVVDDSQLPKDRFSAERLKGVDSTLKIQPAKLEDSAVYLCASSLGLAPYEQYFGPGTRLTVT.